The clone carrying this TCR beta chain was seen many times. Germline CDR1 and CDR2: LNHNV and YYDKDF (reference sequence). This CDR3 has 14 residues. V was cut by 3 bases and J by 2 bases, with 11 bases left in between. The record originates from a study of T cells in Graves' hyperthyroidism and ophthalmopathy. Amplification of TCR beta CDR3 regions used RNA as the template. TCR CDR3 regions were first amplified by RT-PCR with HTBI primers. TCRdb processed the multiplex PCR reads anew with MiXCR; each CDR3 protein has one entry. The sample has about 400,000 distinct CDR3 sequences, 13% to 15% seen once; the top ten hold around 20%.

The sample taken for sequencing was blood. This chain uses TRBV15 with TRBJ2-7, with a weak D call TRBD1 (5 bases). This TCR was recovered from a woman in her twenties or thirties with Graves' ophthalmopathy. The CDR3 spells CATSRTVSTYEQYF. The CDR3 nucleotides are TGTGCCACCAGCAGGACAGTCTCCACCTACGAGCAGTACTTC.